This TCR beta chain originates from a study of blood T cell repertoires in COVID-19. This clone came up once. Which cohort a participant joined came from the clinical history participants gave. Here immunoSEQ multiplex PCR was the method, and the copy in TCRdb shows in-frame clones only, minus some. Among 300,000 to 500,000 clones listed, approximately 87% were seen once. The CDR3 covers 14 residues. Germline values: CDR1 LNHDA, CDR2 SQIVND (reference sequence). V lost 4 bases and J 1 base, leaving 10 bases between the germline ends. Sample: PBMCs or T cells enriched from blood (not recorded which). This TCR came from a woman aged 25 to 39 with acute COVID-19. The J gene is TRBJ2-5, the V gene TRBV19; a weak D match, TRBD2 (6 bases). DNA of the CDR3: TGTGCCAGTAGTACGCTCGGGGGCCAAGAGACCCAGTACTTC. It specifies CASSTLGGQETQYF.